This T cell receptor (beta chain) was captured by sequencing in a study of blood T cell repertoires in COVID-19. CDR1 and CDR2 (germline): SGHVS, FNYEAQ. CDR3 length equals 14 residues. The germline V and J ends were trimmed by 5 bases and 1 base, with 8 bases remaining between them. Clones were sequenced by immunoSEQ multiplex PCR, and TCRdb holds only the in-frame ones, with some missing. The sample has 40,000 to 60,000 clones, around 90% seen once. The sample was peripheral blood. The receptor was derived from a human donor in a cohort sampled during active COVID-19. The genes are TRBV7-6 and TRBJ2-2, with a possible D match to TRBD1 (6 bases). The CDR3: CASSTGQNTGELFF. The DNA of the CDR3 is TGTGCCAGCAGCACGGGACAGAACACCGGGGAGCTGTTTTTT.